Listed below are T cell receptor beta chains from one sample, sequenced in a study of shared clonotypes between healthy human individuals. Only in-frame clones appear in the TCRdb table, and some are missing; sequencing was by immunoSEQ multiplex PCR. The profile shows 2 million to 2.5 million clones, 90% to 95% of them singletons. The sample was naive CD4+ T cells sorted from blood. These receptors all come from a man aged 18 to 35 in good health. CDR3s include the opening cysteine and the closing phenylalanine or tryptophan. D genes are given only for firm matches. Some rows mark clone size as missing; the rest say once, few, many or name a class of expanded clone.

j_call d_call clone_size v_call cdr3_aa cdr3_nt
TRBJ2-7 . . TRBV11-1 CASSFVGNEQYF TGTGCCAGCAGCTTCGTGGGGAACGAGCAGTACTTC
TRBJ1-2 . . TRBV28 CASLVGGVRGIGGYTF TGTGCCAGCCTCGTCGGGGGCGTTCGGGGGATCGGTGGCTACACCTTC
TRBJ2-4 . . TRBV7-9 CASSDLAKNIQYF TGTGCCAGCAGCGATCTAGCCAAAAACATTCAGTACTTC
TRBJ1-5 . . TRBV21-1 CASSKEVLGHQPQHF TGTGCCAGCAGCAAAGAAGTTCTGGGCCATCAGCCCCAGCATTTT
TRBJ1-2 TRBD1 . TRBV4-3 CASSSFPTGQGVAGHGYTF TGCGCCAGCAGCTCATTTCCGACGGGACAGGGCGTGGCAGGGCATGGCTACACCTTC
TRBJ1-1 TRBD1 . TRBV6-1 CASSEGGQGFAEAFF TGTGCCAGCAGTGAAGGGGGACAGGGATTCGCTGAAGCTTTCTTT
TRBJ2-1 TRBD2 . TRBV4-3 CASSQESTAGNEQFF TGCGCCAGCAGCCAAGAGTCGACAGCGGGGAATGAGCAGTTCTTC
TRBJ1-4 . . TRBV10-3 CAISESSGLEKLFF TGTGCCATCAGTGAGTCTAGTGGGTTAGAAAAACTGTTTTTT
TRBJ2-3 . . TRBV2 CATPAGSTDTQYF TGTGCCACCCCAGCCGGTAGCACAGATACGCAGTATTTT
TRBJ1-6 . once TRBV7-9 CASSLVEGNSPLHF TGTGCCAGCAGCTTAGTTGAAGGGAATTCACCCCTCCACTTT
TRBJ1-5 . few TRBV18 CASSPPNQPQHF TGTGCCAGCTCACCACCCAATCAGCCCCAGCATTTT
TRBJ2-7 . . TRBV6-1 CASSDSQRYEQYF TGTGCCAGCAGCGATAGTCAGCGTTACGAGCAGTACTTC
TRBJ2-1 . . TRBV4-1 CASSQVGGTDEQFF TGCGCCAGCAGCCAAGTGGGCGGGACTGATGAGCAGTTCTTC
TRBJ2-2 . . TRBV27 CASSLEAGNTGELFF TGTGCCAGCAGCCTGGAGGCGGGGAACACCGGGGAGCTGTTTTTT
TRBJ1-5 . . TRBV18 CASSPASGNQPQHF TGTGCCAGCTCACCAGCCTCTGGCAATCAGCCCCAGCATTTT
TRBJ1-5 . . TRBV19 CASGQSNQPQHF TGTGCCAGCGGACAGAGCAATCAGCCCCAGCATTTT
TRBJ2-3 TRBD1 . TRBV19 CASSPGQGLSDTQYF TGTGCCAGTAGTCCGGGACAGGGGCTGTCAGATACGCAGTATTTT
TRBJ2-4 . . TRBV6-5 CASSYSLGVAKNIQYF TGTGCCAGCAGTTACTCATTAGGGGTGGCCAAAAACATTCAGTACTTC
TRBJ2-7 . . TRBV7-8 CASSLAQTSYEQYF TGTGCCAGCAGCTTGGCCCAGACCTCCTACGAGCAGTACTTC
TRBJ1-1 . . TRBV10-3 CAISEGGDSEAFF TGTGCCATCAGTGAGGGGGGCGATTCTGAAGCTTTCTTT
TRBJ2-7 TRBD2 . TRBV18 CASSPTSGIPYEQYF TGTGCCAGCTCCCCGACTAGCGGAATTCCCTACGAGCAGTACTTC
TRBJ1-2 TRBD1 once TRBV30 CAWSADRDGYTF TGTGCCTGGAGTGCTGACAGGGATGGCTACACCTTC
TRBJ2-7 TRBD1 . TRBV19 CASRHQGAAYEQYF TGTGCCAGTCGGCATCAGGGGGCGGCCTACGAGCAGTACTTC
TRBJ2-5 . once TRBV14 CASGEGIRETQYF TGTGCCAGCGGCGAGGGAATCAGAGAGACCCAGTACTTC
TRBJ2-4 . once TRBV9 CASAPGSGNIQYF TGTGCCAGCGCTCCGGGATCGGGAAACATTCAGTACTTC
TRBJ1-5 TRBD1 . TRBV30 CAWGQGGSNQPQHF TGTGCCTGGGGCCAGGGGGGAAGCAATCAGCCCCAGCATTTT
TRBJ1-1 . . TRBV28 CASSLRETTEAFF TGTGCCAGCAGTTTGAGGGAGACCACTGAAGCTTTCTTT
TRBJ2-6 . . TRBV2 CASSDRAGANVLTF TGTGCCAGCAGTGACAGGGCTGGGGCCAACGTCCTGACTTTC
TRBJ1-1 TRBD1 once TRBV18 CASSPTGKLATEAFF TGTGCCAGCTCGCCGACAGGGAAACTGGCTACTGAAGCTTTCTTT
TRBJ1-2 TRBD1 once TRBV6-6 CASSYSTGDYGYTF TGTGCCAGCAGTTACTCTACAGGGGACTATGGCTACACCTTC
TRBJ2-3 . . TRBV6-1 CASSEAWQGGSDTQYF TGTGCCAGCAGTGAAGCTTGGCAGGGAGGATCAGATACGCAGTATTTT
TRBJ1-1 . . TRBV29-1 CSVEQSRAEAFF TGCAGCGTTGAGCAGTCGAGGGCTGAAGCTTTCTTT
TRBJ2-7 TRBD2 . TRBV7-8 CASTMGLAGGPGEQYF TGTGCCAGCACAATGGGACTAGCGGGAGGGCCGGGGGAGCAGTACTTC
TRBJ1-2 . . TRBV6-1 CASSSGHVTNYGYTF TGTGCCAGCAGCTCGGGACACGTCACTAACTATGGCTACACCTTC
TRBJ2-7 . . TRBV4-3 CASSQDYDPAYEQYF TGCGCCAGCAGCCAAGATTACGACCCCGCCTACGAGCAGTACTTC
TRBJ1-5 . . TRBV18 CASSPDRNQPQHF TGTGCCAGCTCACCGGACAGAAATCAGCCCCAGCATTTT
TRBJ2-7 . . TRBV7-9 CASSRDPGTGRHEQYF TGTGCCAGCAGCCGCGACCCGGGAACGGGGCGCCACGAGCAGTACTTC
TRBJ1-6 TRBD1 once TRBV19 CASSTGQGGDSPLHF TGTGCCAGTAGTACAGGACAGGGGGGGGATTCACCCCTCCACTTT
TRBJ2-5 . once TRBV15 CATSVPAGGETQYF TGTGCCACCAGCGTCCCAGCCGGAGGGGAGACCCAGTACTTC
TRBJ2-3 TRBD1 . TRBV6-5 CASKKGALTDTQYF TGTGCCAGCAAGAAGGGGGCTCTCACAGATACGCAGTATTTT
TRBJ2-1 . . TRBV9 CASSGAVRSNEQFF TGTGCCAGCAGCGGTGCGGTCAGGTCCAATGAGCAGTTCTTC
TRBJ2-2 . . TRBV9 CASSVEAKLYGELFF TGTGCCAGCAGCGTAGAGGCTAAATTATACGGGGAGCTGTTTTTT
TRBJ2-2 . few TRBV18 CASSPGNTGELFF TGTGCCAGCTCACCTGGTAACACCGGGGAGCTGTTTTTT
TRBJ1-2 TRBD1 . TRBV18 CASSPPSGTAFVEGYTF TGTGCCAGCTCACCCCCATCCGGGACAGCCTTTGTGGAGGGCTACACCTTC
TRBJ1-2 . . TRBV2 CASSEAPDYGYTF TGTGCCAGCAGTGAGGCCCCAGACTATGGCTACACCTTC
TRBJ2-7 TRBD2 few TRBV5-1 CASRVVAGAYEQYF TGCGCCAGCAGGGTGGTAGCGGGGGCTTACGAGCAGTACTTC
TRBJ1-3 . . TRBV7-2 CASSFGGTGNTIYF TGTGCCAGCAGCTTTGGGGGTACTGGAAACACCATATATTTT
TRBJ1-2 TRBD1 . TRBV28 CASSSGQGAVDYGYTF TGTGCCAGCAGTTCAGGACAGGGGGCGGTGGACTATGGCTACACCTTC
TRBJ2-1 TRBD1 . TRBV5-4 CASTGDSSYNEQFF TGTGCCAGCACTGGGGACAGCTCCTACAATGAGCAGTTCTTC